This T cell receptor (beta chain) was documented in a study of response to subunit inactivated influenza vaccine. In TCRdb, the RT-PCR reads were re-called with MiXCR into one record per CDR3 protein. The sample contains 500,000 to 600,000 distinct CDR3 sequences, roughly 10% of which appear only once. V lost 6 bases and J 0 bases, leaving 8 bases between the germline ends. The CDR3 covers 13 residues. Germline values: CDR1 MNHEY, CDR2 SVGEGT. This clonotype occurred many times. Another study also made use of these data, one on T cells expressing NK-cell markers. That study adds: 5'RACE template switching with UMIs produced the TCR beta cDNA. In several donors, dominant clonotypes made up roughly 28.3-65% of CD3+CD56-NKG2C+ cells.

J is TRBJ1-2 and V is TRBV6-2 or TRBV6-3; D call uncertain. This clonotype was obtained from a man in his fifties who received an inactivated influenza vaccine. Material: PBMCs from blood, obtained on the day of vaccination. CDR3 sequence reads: CASSLKANYGYTF. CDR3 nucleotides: TGTGCCAGCAGCCTCAAAGCTAACTATGGCTACACCTTC.